The next 29 T cell receptor beta chains were all read from a single sample in a study of T cell changes during pregnancy in multiple sclerosis. Measured with immunoSEQ multiplex PCR; TCRdb has only the in-frame clones, and not every one. The sample yields tens of thousands of clones, around 90% seen once. The sequences come from CD4+ T cells from peripheral blood mononuclear cells, collected in the third trimester of pregnancy. Receptors originate from a female donor with multiple sclerosis, enrolled in a pregnancy study.

V gene TRBV25-1 combines with J gene TRBJ2-7; 7 bases map to TRBD1. Germline values: CDR1 MGHDK, CDR2 SYGVNS. V was clipped by 4 bases and J by 0 bases; unmatched bases: 15. This CDR3 is built from 18 residues. CDR3: CASSANPRTGSPSYEQYF. DNA of the CDR3: TGTGCCAGCAGTGCTAACCCTCGGACAGGATCTCCCTCCTACGAGCAGTACTTC.

The V call is TRBV28, the J call TRBJ1-2; a weak D match, TRBD1 (5 bases). The V end lost 10 bases, the J end lost 4 bases, and 22 bases lay between the germline ends. The germline V gene has CDR1 MDHEN and CDR2 SYDVKM. The CDR3 totals 15 residues. The CDR3 reads CATGRDGAESYGYTF. CDR3 in DNA: TGTGCCACGGGTAGGGATGGGGCCGAAAGCTATGGCTACACCTTC.

V and J are TRBV29-1 and TRBJ2-3; possible D gene TRBD1, 5 bases. This CDR3 spans 12 amino acids. Germline V gene lookup returns CDR1 SQVTM and CDR2 ANQGSEA. The CDR3 reads CGAAVRTDTQYF. CDR3 bases: TGCGGGGCGGCCGTACGCACAGATACGCAGTATTTT.

This chain uses TRBV5-1 with TRBJ2-5, with TRBD2 matching over 11 bases. Per the germline V gene, CDR1 is SGHRS and CDR2 is YFSETQ. The CDR3 runs 19 residues. J lost 4 bases, V lost 3 bases, and 17 bases had no gene match. CDR3 protein: CASSSPASGGHLGRETQYF. As DNA, the CDR3 is TGCGCCAGCAGCTCCCCCGCTAGCGGGGGGCACTTGGGGCGAGAGACCCAGTACTTC.

The chain links TRBV19 to TRBJ2-7; 9 bases align to TRBD2. CDR1 is LNHDA, CDR2 SQIVND, per germline (reference sequence). V lost 5 bases, J lost 2 bases, and 7 bases stayed unmatched. This CDR3 spans 15 amino acids. The CDR3 is CASSPTSGSPYEQYF. The CDR3 bases are TGTGCCAGTAGTCCGACTAGCGGTTCACCCTACGAGCAGTACTTC.

This chain links TRBV18 with TRBJ1-1; D possibly corresponds to TRBD1 (6 bases). V dropped 1 base and J dropped 1 base, with 10 bases sitting between them. Germline V gene lookup returns CDR1 KGHSH and CDR2 LQKENI. CDR3 size: 15 residues. CDR3 residues: CASSPQGTSNTEAFF. The CDR3 DNA reads as TGTGCCAGCTCACCACAGGGGACATCGAACACTGAAGCTTTCTTT.

A remark on this clone: Other DNA sequences of this sample code for an identical CDR3. This chain links TRBV2 with TRBJ1-1; TRBD1 matches at 7 bases. This CDR3 has 13 amino acids. The V gene end was trimmed by 4 bases and the J gene end by 4 bases; junction bases not matched to a gene: 3. The V gene's germline CDR1 is SNHLY and CDR2 FYNNEI. The CDR3: CASSVDRVTEAFF. In DNA, the CDR3 is TGTGCCAGCAGTGTCGACAGGGTCACTGAAGCTTTCTTT.

The chain combines TRBV5-1 with TRBJ2-7; 7 nucleotides line up with TRBD2. The germline CDR1 and CDR2 sequences are SGHRS and YFSETQ. This CDR3 region has 15 residues. Trimming removed 0 bases from V and 5 bases from J; junction bases left unmatched: 8. This CDR3 reads CASSLEGRGSDEQYF. CDR3 nucleotides: TGCGCCAGCAGCTTGGAGGGGCGGGGGTCAGACGAGCAGTACTTC.

V is TRBV5-1 and J is TRBJ2-1, with a tentative D call TRBD2 (5 bases). This CDR3 contains 15 residues. Germline loops: CDR1 SGHRS, CDR2 YFSETQ. Trimming shortened V by 7 bases and J by 0 bases, and 14 bases separated the two germline ends. The CDR3 DNA is TGCGCCAGCGGGATCTATGGGAGCTCCTACAATGAGCAGTTCTTC. Amino acid sequence: CASGIYGSSYNEQFF.

This rearrangement joins TRBV5-1 to TRBJ2-3; tentative D call: TRBD2 (5 bases). The CDR3 is made up of 14 amino acids. CDR1 and CDR2 from the germline V gene are SGHRS and YFSETQ. V lost 5 bases and J lost 2, with 12 bases in between. The CDR3 coding sequence is TGCGCCAGCAGGCGAGGGATTAACACAGATACGCAGTATTTT. Translating it yields CASRRGINTDTQYF.

The rearrangement uses TRBV7-9 and TRBJ2-3, with 7 bases matching TRBD1. J lost 4 bases, V lost 5 bases, and 9 bases had no gene match. In germline, CDR1 is SEHNR, CDR2 FQNEAQ (reference sequence). There are 15 residues in the CDR3. The DNA of the CDR3 is TGTGCCAGCAGCCCACAGGGGAGACGTGCAGATACGCAGTATTTT. Encoded protein: CASSPQGRRADTQYF.

The CDR3 nucleotides are TGTGCCAGCAGCCCCGGACAGTACAATGAGCAGTTCTTC. Translated: CASSPGQYNEQFF. The rearrangement joins TRBV28 to TRBJ2-1; maybe TRBD1 (6 bases). CDR1 MDHEN and CDR2 SYDVKM come from the germline V gene. The CDR3 consists of 13 residues. Between the trimmed V and J ends, which lost 6 bases and 4 bases, there was a span of 10 bases.

V is TRBV7-2 and J is TRBJ2-7, with 12 bases fitting TRBD2. The germline V gene encodes CDR1 SGHTA and CDR2 FQGNSA. This CDR3 has 15 amino acids. The trim removed 6 bases at V and 5 bases at J, leaving 8 bases unmatched. In nucleotides, the CDR3 is TGTGCCAGCAGGCTAGCGGGGGGGCGGTCCCACGAGCAGTACTTC. Translation gives CASRLAGGRSHEQYF.

The chain recombines TRBV19 with TRBJ2-3, with D tentatively TRBD2 (6 bases). Germline CDR1 reads LNHDA; CDR2 reads SQIVND (reference sequence). The CDR3 totals 14 residues. Trimming shortened V by 3 bases and J by 13 bases, and 20 bases separated the two germline ends. The CDR3 nucleotides read TGTGCCAGTAGTATCGACCATATCCCTGCGGGGAAGTATTTT. This translates into CASSIDHIPAGKYF.

CDR3 amino acids: CASSSQANVPYEQYF. In DNA, the CDR3 is TGCGCCAGCAGCTCGCAGGCGAACGTTCCCTACGAGCAGTACTTC. The chain combines TRBV5-1 with TRBJ2-7; D gene ambiguous. The CDR3 runs 15 residues. V shed 3 bases and J shed 2 bases, with 15 bases lying between them. CDR1 and CDR2 from the germline V gene are SGHRS and YFSETQ.

This clone occurred once. The chain carries TRBV5-1 and TRBJ2-3; TRBD2 might be the D (5 bases). This CDR3 spans 15 amino acids. Trimming pared 0 bases from V and 3 bases from J, leaving 11 bases between. Germline V gene data show CDR1 as SGHRS and CDR2 as YFSETQ. The CDR3 DNA reads TGCGCCAGCAGCTTGGGCGGGCCATGGACAGATACGCAGTATTTT. Encoded protein: CASSLGGPWTDTQYF. The full variable domain, completed using reference TRBV5-1 and TRBJ2-3, is KAGVTQTPRYLIKTRGQQVTLSCSPISGHRSVSWYQQTPGQGLQFLFEYFSETQRNKGNFPGRFSGRQFSNSRSEMNVSTLELGDSALYLCASSLGGPWTDTQYFGPGTRLTVL.

The rearrangement links TRBV5-4 to TRBJ2-3; 10 nucleotides align to TRBD2. The CDR3 extends over 17 amino acids. Trimming removed 4 bases from V and 2 bases from J; junction bases left unmatched: 10. Per the germline V gene, CDR1 is SGHNT and CDR2 is YYREEE (reference sequence). CDR3 protein: CASSGQERGGVTDTQYF. For the CDR3, the DNA is TGTGCCAGCAGCGGCCAAGAGCGGGGGGGCGTCACAGATACGCAGTATTTT.

V gene TRBV5-1 combines with J gene TRBJ1-3; D is perhaps TRBD1 (5 bases). Germline-derived CDR1 and CDR2 are SGHRS and YFSETQ. The CDR3 runs to 15 residues. Trimming pared 4 bases from V and 0 bases from J, leaving 11 bases between. The CDR3 bases are TGCGCCAGCAGCCGCGGGGGAGCCTCTGGAAACACCATATATTTT. Protein sequence: CASSRGGASGNTIYF.

The chain employs TRBV12-5 and TRBJ1-1; weak D call: TRBD1 (5 bases). CDR1 and CDR2 from the germline V gene are LGHNT and FRNRAP. CDR3 size: 15 residues. Trimming removed 0 bases at V and 0 bases at J, with 8 bases between. This CDR3 is CASGLVSRVNTEAFF. CDR3 DNA sequence: TGTGCTAGTGGTTTGGTAAGCAGGGTGAACACTGAAGCTTTCTTT.

The chain carries TRBV9 and TRBJ2-5; a weak D match, TRBD1 (6 bases). The CDR3 sequence is 16 residues long. The ends were cut back, 0 bases at V and 2 bases at J, with 14 bases in the middle. Germline CDR1 and CDR2: SGDLS and YYNGEE. The CDR3 protein is CASSVEQGYTQETQYF. CDR3 bases: TGTGCCAGCAGCGTAGAACAGGGCTACACACAAGAGACCCAGTACTTC.

The V and J genes are TRBV11-3 and TRBJ2-2, with D hard to call. CDR3 size: 15 residues. The germline gives CDR1 SGHNT, CDR2 YENEEA. Trimming removed 0 bases from V and 6 bases from J, with 11 bases in between. CDR3 amino acids: CASSLDQETAGELFF. The CDR3 region has the DNA TGTGCCAGCAGCTTAGATCAGGAAACGGCCGGGGAGCTGTTTTTT.

The V gene is TRBV6-5, the J gene TRBJ2-7, with TRBD1 matching over 8 bases. V gave up 3 bases and J gave up 5 bases; unmatched junction bases: 6. The CDR3 extends over 14 amino acids. The germline CDR1 and CDR2 sequences are MNHEY and SVGAGI. CDR3 protein: CASSYGQGLDEQYF. CDR3 nucleotide sequence: TGTGCCAGCAGTTATGGACAGGGACTGGACGAGCAGTACTTC.

The chain carries TRBV30 and TRBJ1-4; D possibly corresponds to TRBD1 (5 bases). Germline CDR1 and CDR2: GTSNPN and SVGIG (reference sequence). The V end was cut by 5 bases, the J end by 6 bases, with 10 bases between. The CDR3 has 12 amino acids. The chain's CDR3 is CAWLGVDEKLFF. CDR3 DNA sequence: TGTGCCTGGTTAGGGGTGGATGAAAAACTGTTTTTT.

The chain is built from TRBV2 and TRBJ1-2; 8 bases fit TRBD1. J lost 13 bases, V lost 5 bases, and 3 bases had no gene match. The germline CDR1 and CDR2 sequences are SNHLY and FYNNEI. The CDR3 has 10 amino acids. In DNA, the CDR3 is TGTGCCAGCAGTCGGACAGGGTGCACCTTC. Its protein is CASSRTGCTF.

The chain uses TRBV27 and TRBJ1-2; D possibly corresponds to TRBD1 (6 bases). Trimming removed 4 bases from V and 3 bases from J, with 15 bases in between. Germline V gene sequence: CDR1 MNHEY, CDR2 SMNVEV (reference sequence). The CDR3 has 15 residues. The CDR3 coding sequence is TGTGCCAGCAGTTCTATGGGGGCGGGGGACTATGGCTACACCTTC. Its protein is CASSSMGAGDYGYTF.

This chain links TRBV19 with TRBJ2-3, with D possibly being TRBD2 (5 bases). The CDR3 is 12 residues long. In germline, CDR1 is LNHDA, CDR2 SQIVND (reference sequence). Trimming cost V 5 bases and J 8 bases, with 11 bases left between them. CDR3 DNA: TGTGCCAGTAGTGCCCGAGAGGGTACGCAGTATTTT. Its translation: CASSAREGTQYF.

V is TRBV5-6 and J is TRBJ1-6; 9 nucleotides agree with TRBD1. This CDR3 region has 16 residues. V lost 2 bases and J lost 4; bases outside the gene matches: 4. CDR1 SGHDT and CDR2 YYEEEE come from the germline V gene. The CDR3: CASSLQGAFYNSPLHF. CDR3 DNA sequence: TGTGCCAGCAGCTTACAGGGGGCCTTTTATAATTCACCCCTCCACTTT.

The rearrangement uses TRBV23-1 and TRBJ1-1; the D gene is possibly TRBD1 (5 bases). TRBV23-1 is filed as an ORF, its function uncertain. Deletions cut 6 bases from V and 1 base from J, with 15 bases between. CDR3 length: 15 amino acids. CDR3 sequence (DNA): TGCGCCAGCAGAGGGGAGGGTGAGCAGAACACTGAAGCTTTCTTT. Encoded protein: CASRGEGEQNTEAFF.

This clone came up once. This chain joins TRBV18 and TRBJ2-2; D not resolved. The V end lost 5 bases, the J end lost 10 bases, and 8 bases lay between the germline ends. The CDR3 runs to 11 residues. Germline CDR1 and CDR2: KGHSH and LQKENI. CDR3 bases: TGTGCCAGCTCATCTGTAGAGGAGCTGTTTTTT. Translated: CASSSVEELFF.